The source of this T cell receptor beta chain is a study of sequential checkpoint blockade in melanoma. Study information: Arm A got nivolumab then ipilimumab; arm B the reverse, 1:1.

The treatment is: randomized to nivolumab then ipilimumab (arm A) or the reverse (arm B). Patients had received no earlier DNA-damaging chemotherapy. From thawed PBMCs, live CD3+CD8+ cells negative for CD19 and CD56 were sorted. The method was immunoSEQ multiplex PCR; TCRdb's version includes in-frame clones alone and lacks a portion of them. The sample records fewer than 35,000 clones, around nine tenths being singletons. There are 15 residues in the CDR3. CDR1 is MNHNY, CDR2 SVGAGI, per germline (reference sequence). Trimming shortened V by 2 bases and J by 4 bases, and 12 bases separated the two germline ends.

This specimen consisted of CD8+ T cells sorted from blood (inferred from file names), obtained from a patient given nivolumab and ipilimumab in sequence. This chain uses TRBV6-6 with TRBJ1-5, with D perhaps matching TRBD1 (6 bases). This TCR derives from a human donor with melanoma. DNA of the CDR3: TGTGCCAGCAGTTACACAAGGACAGTTAATCAGCCCCAGCATTTT. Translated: CASSYTRTVNQPQHF.